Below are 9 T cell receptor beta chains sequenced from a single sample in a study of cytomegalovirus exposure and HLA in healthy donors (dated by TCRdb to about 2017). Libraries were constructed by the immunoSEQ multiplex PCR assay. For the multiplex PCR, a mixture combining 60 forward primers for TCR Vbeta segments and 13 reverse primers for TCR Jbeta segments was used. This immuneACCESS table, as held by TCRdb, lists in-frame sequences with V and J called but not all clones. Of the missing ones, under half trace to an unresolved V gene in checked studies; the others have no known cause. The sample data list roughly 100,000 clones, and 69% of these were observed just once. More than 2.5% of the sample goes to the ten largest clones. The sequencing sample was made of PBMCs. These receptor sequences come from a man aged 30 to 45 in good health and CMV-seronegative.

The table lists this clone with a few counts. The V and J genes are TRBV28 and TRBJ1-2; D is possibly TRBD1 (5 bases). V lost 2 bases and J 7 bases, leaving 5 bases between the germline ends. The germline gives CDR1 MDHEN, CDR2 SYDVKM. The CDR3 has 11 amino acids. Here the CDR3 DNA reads TGTGCCAGCAGTTTAAGGGGTGGCTACACCTTC. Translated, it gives CASSLRGGYTF.

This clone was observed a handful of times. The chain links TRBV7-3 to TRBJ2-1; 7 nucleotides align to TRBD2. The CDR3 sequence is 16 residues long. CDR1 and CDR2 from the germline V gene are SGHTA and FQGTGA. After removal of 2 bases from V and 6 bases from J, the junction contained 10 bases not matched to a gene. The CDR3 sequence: CASSLGGTTRTNEQFF. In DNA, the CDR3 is TGTGCCAGCAGCTTAGGGGGGACTACGCGGACCAATGAGCAGTTCTTC.

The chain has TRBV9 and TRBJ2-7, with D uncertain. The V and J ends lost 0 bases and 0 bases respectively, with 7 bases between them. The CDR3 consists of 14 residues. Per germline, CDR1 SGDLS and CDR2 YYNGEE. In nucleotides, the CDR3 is TGTGCCAGCAGCGTAGCCCGGTTCTCCTACGAGCAGTACTTC. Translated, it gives CASSVARFSYEQYF.

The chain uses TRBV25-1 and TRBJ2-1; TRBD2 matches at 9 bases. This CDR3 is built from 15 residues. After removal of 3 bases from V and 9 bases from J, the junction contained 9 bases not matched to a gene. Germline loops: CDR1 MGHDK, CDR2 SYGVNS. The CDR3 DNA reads TGTGCCAGCAGTGACCTGGCTAGCGGGATAAGTGAGCAGTTCTTC. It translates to CASSDLASGISEQFF. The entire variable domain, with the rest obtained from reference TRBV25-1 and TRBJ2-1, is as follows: EADIYQTPRYLVIGTGKKITLECSQTMGHDKMYWYQQDPGMELHLIHYSYGVNSTEKGDLSSESTVSRIRTEHFPLTLESARPSHTSQYLCASSDLASGISEQFFGPGTRLTVL.

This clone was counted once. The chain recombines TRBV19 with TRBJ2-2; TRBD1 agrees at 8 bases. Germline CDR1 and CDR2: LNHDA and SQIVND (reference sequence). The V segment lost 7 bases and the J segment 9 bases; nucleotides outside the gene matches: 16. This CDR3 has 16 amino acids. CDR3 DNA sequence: TGTGCCAGTACTTCACGGAGGGCAGGGGGCTTACGGGAGCTGTTTTTT. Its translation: CASTSRRAGGLRELFF.

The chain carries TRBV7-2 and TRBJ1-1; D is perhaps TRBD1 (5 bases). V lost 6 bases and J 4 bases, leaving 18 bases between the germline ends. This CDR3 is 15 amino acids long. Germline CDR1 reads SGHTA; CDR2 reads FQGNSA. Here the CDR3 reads CASSSLGTSGTEAFF. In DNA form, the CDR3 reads TGTGCCAGCAGTTCACTAGGGACTTCCGGCACTGAAGCTTTCTTT.

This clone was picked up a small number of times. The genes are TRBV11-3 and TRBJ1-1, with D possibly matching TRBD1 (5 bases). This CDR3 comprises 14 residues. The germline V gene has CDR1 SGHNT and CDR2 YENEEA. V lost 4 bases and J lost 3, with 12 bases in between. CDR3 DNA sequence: TGTGCCAGCAGCTCATTCCGGGGGTACACTGAAGCTTTCTTT. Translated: CASSSFRGYTEAFF.

The CDR3 here is CASSQDVAGDYGYTF. Here the CDR3 DNA reads TGTGCCAGCAGCCAAGATGTGGCAGGGGACTATGGCTACACCTTC. The V call is TRBV4-2, the J call TRBJ1-2; maybe TRBD1 (6 bases). Germline assignment: CDR1 LGHNA and CDR2 YNFKEQ. V shed 0 bases and J shed 3 bases, with 11 bases lying between them. This CDR3 has 15 residues.

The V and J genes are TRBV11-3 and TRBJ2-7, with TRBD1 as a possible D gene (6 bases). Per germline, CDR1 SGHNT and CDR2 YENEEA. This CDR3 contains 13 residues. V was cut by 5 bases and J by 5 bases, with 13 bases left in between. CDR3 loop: CASSPSQGNEQYF. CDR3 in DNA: TGTGCCAGCAGCCCGAGCCAGGGGAACGAGCAGTACTTC.